This paragraph covers one TCR beta chain sequence. The target antigen is unknown. TCRdb re-analysed the multiplex PCR reads in MiXCR, keeping a single row per CDR3 protein. The sample comprises approximately 250,000 distinct CDR3 sequences, less than 40% of which are singletons, and approximately 3.6% rests with the top ten. With 6 bases clipped from V and 6 bases from J, the junction kept 10 bases outside the gene matches. The CDR3 runs 15 residues. Germline V gene data show CDR1 as SGHDN and CDR2 as FVKESK. The data were taken from a study of breast tumors, draining lymph nodes, adjacent tissues. Notes on the study in general: Tumor T cell lymph node origin was a supported hypothesis, not proven. Luminal-like breast cancer showed significantly higher tumor–nontumor repertoire similarity than basal-like. Most tumor T cells seemingly derive from lymph node, then expand in tumor. Tumor TCR diversity was below lymph nodes but above nontumor tissue.

Axillary draining lymph nodes of breast cancer patients supplied the node samples. Sample: axillary lymph node tissue. The V gene is TRBV14, the J gene TRBJ1-5; 8 bases map to TRBD1. This clonotype was obtained from a female donor with breast cancer. Some clones in this sample may be carry-over from other donors' samples. The CDR3 region is CASRKEQGAFQPQHF. The CDR3 nucleotides are TGTGCCAGCAGGAAAGAGCAGGGGGCTTTTCAGCCCCAGCATTTT.